This TCR beta chain was obtained from a study of a mutant IDH1 vaccine in newly diagnosed glioma. Study-level background: Patients under treatment included about 60% males and 37.5% females and had a mean age of approximately 40 years. Most had both radiotherapy and temozolomide beforehand; others had only one. At week 35 came visit V12, and visit V13 followed at week 47.

Time point in this sample: week 47, end of study. Every single dose of the vaccine, 300 ug of mutant IDH1 20-mer peptide, came with topical imiquimod. Donors harbored newly found WHO grade 3 or 4 IDH1-mutant, ATRX-lost astrocytomas. This clone was observed a handful of times. What it recognizes is unknown. Data came from immunoSEQ multiplex PCR; TCRdb stores just in-frame clones and leaves some out. The data hold 30,000 to 40,000 clones, with around 90% observed a single time. V was clipped by 4 bases and J by 8 bases, with 18 bases between them. The CDR3 loop spans 15 amino acids. In germline, CDR1 is SGHDN, CDR2 FVKESK.

The chain links TRBV14 to TRBJ1-3; D is possibly TRBD1 (5 bases). This sample comprised PBMCs, obtained from a glioma patient whose treatment included an IDH1 peptide vaccine. This receptor was identified in a woman aged 40 to 49 with glioma. CDR3 nucleotides: TGTGCCAGCAGCCTGATGGGGGGTTTCCTGCACACCATATATTTT. It is translated as CASSLMGGFLHTIYF.